This T cell receptor (beta chain) was obtained from a study of shared clonotypes between healthy human individuals. Measured with immunoSEQ multiplex PCR; TCRdb has only the in-frame clones, and not every one. This table has a few million clones, just over 90% appearing once. The CD4+ fraction was divided into a CD45RA+ naive subset and a CD45RA-negative memory subset. The germline gives CDR1 SNHLY, CDR2 FYNNEI. With 5 bases clipped from V and 6 bases from J, the junction kept 7 bases outside the gene matches. This CDR3 is built from 14 residues. This TCR was recovered from a man younger than 30 in good health. Some clones in this sample may be carry-over from other donors' samples. The sequenced sample consisted of naive CD4+ T cells from PBMCs. Described subset: CD45RA+ positively selected. The chain recombines TRBV2 with TRBJ1-2; TRBD1 matches at 9 bases. The CDR3, as DNA: TGTGCCAGCAGTTTGGACAGGGGTGGAGATGGCTACACCTTC. It specifies CASSLDRGGDGYTF.